A selection of T cell receptor beta chains follows, all from one sample in a study of Graves' ophthalmopathy and Graves' hyperthyroidism. TCRdb re-called the multiplex PCR reads with MiXCR, one entry per CDR3 protein. The data show about 700,000 distinct CDR3 sequences, with roughly 41% seen just once and over 2.5% held by the top ten. Sequenced input: peripheral blood. The receptors originated from an adult man with Graves' ophthalmopathy. Both conserved end residues are part of each CDR3. D genes are given only for firm matches. Where a row states a size, it is once, few, many or the class of an expanded clone; other rows omit it.

size | D | J | V | length | CDR3 | DNA
- | TRBD1 | TRBJ2-7 | TRBV7-8 | 16 | CASSQAWGQESYEQYF | TGCGCCAGCAGCCAGGCCTGGGGACAGGAGTCCTACGAGCAGTACTTC
- | - | TRBJ2-6 | TRBV10-3 | 17 | CAISQRGHRSGANVLTF | TGTGCCATCAGTCAAAGAGGACACCGCTCTGGGGCCAACGTCCTGACTTTC
- | TRBD1 | TRBJ1-6 | TRBV25-1 | 15 | CASSARGTGDSPLHF | TGTGCCAGCAGTGCTAGAGGGACAGGGGATTCACCCCTCCACTTT
many | - | TRBJ1-2 | TRBV7-6 | 15 | CASSSYRDRPGGYTF | TGTGCCAGCAGCTCATACCGAGACCGGCCCGGTGGCTACACCTTC
- | - | TRBJ2-3 | TRBV7-6 | 17 | CASSGGSSLPSTDTQYF | TGTGCCAGCAGCGGAGGCTCCTCACTGCCGAGCACAGATACGCAGTATTTT
few | - | TRBJ1-5 | TRBV20-1 | 18 | CSARERSWWQGMGQPQHF | TGCAGTGCTAGAGAACGGTCTTGGTGGCAGGGCATGGGTCAGCCCCAGCATTTT
once | TRBD1 | TRBJ2-7 | TRBV7-8 | 13 | CASSVGTAYEQHF | TGTGCCAGCAGCGTAGGGACAGCCTACGAGCAACACTTC
- | TRBD2 | TRBJ2-2 | TRBV2 | 10 | CASTKTSGAF | TGTGCCAGCACCAAGACTAGCGGGGCTTTT
few | - | TRBJ2-5 | TRBV12-3/TRBV12-4 | 15 | CASSSGGGSSETQYF | TGTGCCAGCAGTTCCGGGGGAGGCTCATCGGAGACCCAGTACTTC
few | TRBD1 | TRBJ2-6 | TRBV11-2 | 19 | CASSLDRWGTGAGANVLTF | TGTGCCAGCAGCTTAGATCGGTGGGGGACAGGGGCTGGGGCCAACGTCCTGACTTTC
- | - | TRBJ2-5 | TRBV29-1 | 11 | CSIGDRETQYF | TGCAGCATAGGGGATCGAGAGACCCAGTACTTC
few | TRBD2 | TRBJ2-5 | TRBV30 | 14 | CAWSRSSGGETQYF | TGTGCCTGGAGTCGATCTAGCGGGGGGGAGACCCAGTACTTC
- | - | TRBJ1-6 | TRBV7-8 | 15 | CASSQEALPQSPLHF | TGCGCCAGCAGCCAAGAAGCGCTGCCCCAATCACCCCTCCACTTT
many | TRBD1 | TRBJ1-2 | TRBV25-1 | 15 | CASSEPSGQDYGYTF | TGTGCCAGCAGTGAACCATCGGGACAGGACTATGGCTACACCTTC
many | - | TRBJ2-6 | TRBV10-3 | 15 | CASSGGTLRANVLTF | TGTGCCAGCAGTGGAGGGACTCTTAGAGCCAACGTCCTGACTTTC
- | TRBD1 | TRBJ1-6 | TRBV19 | 17 | CASSVGQGEPNNSPLHF | TGTGCCAGTAGTGTCGGACAGGGAGAACCTAATAATTCACCCCTCCACTTT
once | - | TRBJ1-4 | TRBV4-2 | 17 | CASSYRLAGGAYEKLFF | TGTGCCAGCAGCTATAGACTAGCGGGGGGCGCTTATGAAAAACTGTTTTTT
- | TRBD1 | TRBJ2-5 | TRBV7-9 | 15 | CASSPPSPGGETQYF | TGTGCCAGCTCACCACCAAGTCCAGGGGGAGAGACCCAGTACTTC
many | TRBD1 | TRBJ2-7 | TRBV29-1 | 13 | CSVVGQFSYEQYF | TGCAGCGTAGTGGGACAGTTCTCCTACGAGCAGTACTTC
few | TRBD1 | TRBJ1-3 | TRBV7-2 | 15 | CASSLYRGLGNTIYF | TGTGCCAGCAGCTTATACAGGGGGTTAGGAAACACCATATATTTT
- | - | TRBJ1-5 | TRBV6-5 | 17 | CASSYGTGGVRNQPQHF | TGTGCCAGCAGTTATGGGACGGGGGGCGTGCGCAATCAGCCCCAGCATTTT
few | - | TRBJ1-5 | TRBV9 | 14 | CASSVGSGFQPQHF | TGTGCCAGCAGCGTAGGGTCCGGGTTCCAGCCCCAGCATTTT
few | TRBD1 | TRBJ1-5 | TRBV2 | 18 | CASSVTKERTGVYQPQHF | TGTGCCAGCAGTGTTACCAAAGAAAGGACAGGTGTTTATCAGCCCCAGCATTTT
many | TRBD1 | TRBJ1-4 | TRBV25-1 | 14 | CASREQGSNEKLFF | TGTGCCAGCAGGGAACAGGGGTCTAATGAAAAACTGTTTTTT
- | - | TRBJ1-5 | TRBV2 | 14 | CASKFGQGEQPQHF | TGTGCCAGCAAATTCGGGCAGGGAGAACAGCCCCAGCATTTT
- | TRBD2 | TRBJ2-7 | TRBV7-2 | 13 | CASSFRREGEQYF | TGTGCCAGCAGCTTCCGGCGGGAGGGGGAGCAGTACTTC
- | - | TRBJ1-4 | TRBV7-9 | 15 | CASGKRGAPNEKLFF | TGTGCCAGCGGCAAGAGGGGGGCCCCTAATGAAAAACTGTTTTTT
many | TRBD1 | TRBJ1-4 | TRBV10-3 | 13 | CAIRDRVDEKLFF | TGTGCCATCAGAGACAGGGTGGATGAAAAACTGTTTTTT
many | - | TRBJ1-1 | TRBV19 | 11 | CAIHNRAEAFF | TGTGCCATTCACAACAGGGCTGAAGCTTTCTTT
- | TRBD1 | TRBJ2-7 | TRBV29-1 | 11 | CSVRGPSEQYF | TGCAGCGTCAGGGGGCCCTCCGAGCAGTACTTC
- | - | TRBJ1-3 | TRBV6-2/TRBV6-3 | 12 | CASLDSGNTIYF | TGTGCCAGCCTGGACAGCGGAAACACCATATATTTT
many | TRBD1 | TRBJ1-2 | TRBV19 | 15 | CASSIFGTGHYGYTF | TGTGCCAGTAGTATATTCGGGACAGGACACTATGGCTACACCTTC
- | - | TRBJ1-3 | TRBV9 | 15 | CASSVGPSSGNTIYF | TGTGCCAGCAGCGTAGGGCCTAGCTCTGGAAACACCATATATTTT
- | TRBD1 | TRBJ1-2 | TRBV2 | 13 | CASRSTGFSGYTF | TGTGCCAGCAGGTCGACAGGGTTTTCTGGCTACACCTTC
few | TRBD1 | TRBJ2-7 | TRBV18 | 13 | CASSPTGGDEQYF | TGTGCCAGCTCACCAACAGGGGGAGACGAGCAGTACTTC
- | - | TRBJ2-7 | TRBV29-1 | 14 | CSDSPGDGGYEQYF | TGCAGCGACAGCCCCGGGGACGGTGGCTACGAGCAGTACTTC
- | - | TRBJ2-6 | TRBV5-6 | 11 | CASSGTNRRAF | TGTGCCAGCAGTGGGACAAACCGACGGGCTTTC
- | TRBD1 | TRBJ2-5 | TRBV2 | 14 | CASTGQGSRETQYF | TGTGCCAGCACTGGACAGGGTTCACGAGAGACCCAGTACTTC
few | - | TRBJ1-5 | TRBV4-1 | 15 | CASSQQAVSNQPQHF | TGCGCCAGCAGCCAACAGGCAGTTAGCAATCAGCCCCAGCATTTT
- | TRBD1 | TRBJ2-5 | TRBV29-1 | 15 | CSVRDRGRNQETQYF | TGCAGCGTTAGAGACAGGGGAAGGAACCAAGAGACCCAGTACTTC
many | - | TRBJ2-7 | TRBV7-9 | 13 | CASSLVVSYEQYF | TGTGCCAGCAGCTTAGTCGTCAGCTACGAGCAGTACTTC
- | TRBD1 | TRBJ2-7 | TRBV7-9 | 13 | CASSSYRGHEQYF | TGTGCCAGCAGCTCTTACAGGGGCCACGAGCAGTACTTC
- | TRBD1 | TRBJ1-6 | TRBV2 | 16 | CASAGGTGVDNSPLHF | TGTGCCAGCGCGGGCGGGACAGGGGTGGATAATTCACCCCTCCACTTT
few | - | TRBJ2-6 | TRBV2 | 15 | CASQIGGSGANVLTF | TGTGCCAGCCAGATTGGGGGCTCTGGGGCCAACGTCCTGACTTTC
- | - | TRBJ2-7 | TRBV5-1 | 15 | CASSLDVQATGELYF | TGCGCCAGCAGCTTGGACGTTCAGGCCACCGGGGAGCTGTACTTC
many | - | TRBJ2-7 | TRBV5-8 | 14 | CASSLGDNFYEQYF | TGTGCCAGCAGCTTGGGGGACAACTTCTACGAGCAGTACTTC
many | - | TRBJ1-1 | TRBV12-3/TRBV12-4 | 15 | CASSPGAAGNTEAFF | TGTGCCAGCAGCCCGGGAGCGGCGGGGAACACTGAAGCTTTCTTT
- | TRBD2 | TRBJ2-7 | TRBV19 | 17 | CASSLDPAGTSGREQYF | TGTGCCAGCAGCTTAGATCCGGCGGGGACTAGCGGGAGAGAGCAGTACTTC
- | - | TRBJ2-7 | TRBV6-2/TRBV6-3 | 15 | CASSSSASSSYEQYF | TGTGCCAGCAGTTCCTCAGCCTCCTCGTCCTACGAGCAGTACTTC
- | - | TRBJ2-5 | TRBV5-4 | 13 | CASSLDSGETQYF | TGTGCCAGCAGCCTGGACAGCGGGGAGACCCAGTACTTC